Reported below is one T cell receptor (beta chain). The antigen is undetermined. The sample belongs to a study of OX40 agonist ivuxolimab in advanced cancers. Findings and caveats of the study: The investigators did not determine what antigen specificity the expanded peripheral T cells had. More expanded clones were seen, on average, in CD8+ T cells than in CD4+.

Germline values: CDR1 SGHRS, CDR2 YFSETQ. CDR3 size: 13 residues. J gave up 5 bases and V 10 bases, and 11 bases lay outside the gene matches. Prior autoimmune disease or systemic immunosuppression barred patients. The table came from immunoSEQ multiplex PCR; TCRdb's copy has only in-frame clones and leaves some out. The sample records about 69,000 clones, approximately 80% being singletons. Here the sequenced sample was CD4+ or CD8+ T cells sorted from blood, taken in a trial of the OX40 agonist ivuxolimab. The chain recombines TRBV5-1 with TRBJ2-5; 7 bases are a match to TRBD2. This receptor was obtained from an adult with an advanced solid tumor such as melanoma, head and neck, liver or kidney cancer. The CDR3 nucleotides read TGCGCCGGAACCCAGACTAGCAGGGAGACCCAGTACTTC. Translating it yields CAGTQTSRETQYF. The full variable domain, with the rest looked up from reference TRBV5-1 and TRBJ2-5, is KAGVTQTPRYLIKTRGQQVTLSCSPISGHRSVSWYQQTPGQGLQFLFEYFSETQRNKGNFPGRFSGRQFSNSRSEMNVSTLELGDSALYLCAGTQTSRETQYFGPGTRLLVL.